This T cell receptor beta chain was identified during a study of metastatic and nonmetastatic thyroid tumors. About the study: Both malignant and benign thyroid patients supplied peripheral blood and tumor or nodule tissue samples, across which the repertoires of these patients were then compared. Study outcomes and limitations: Benign nodules reportedly had significantly lower TCR beta diversity than malignant thyroid tumors in blood and tumor.

CDR1 SGHTA and CDR2 FQGNSA come from the germline V gene. The CDR3 is 13 residues long. The V and J ends lost 7 bases and 6 bases respectively, with 15 bases between them. Patients underwent thyroid surgery, and none had received any treatment before it. In the original analysis: Between-group CDR3 differences, defined by clinicopathological status, yielded a distant-metastasis classifier for papillary thyroid cancer. TCRdb re-analyzed the PCR reads using MiXCR. What appears here as the V and J calls and clone size reflects TCRdb's work, not the paper's. The data contain tens of thousands of clones, approximately 22% of them singletons. As to this clone: No antigen is known for it.

The chain combines TRBV7-2 with TRBJ1-2; D might be TRBD1 (5 bases). The receptor was derived from a male donor with papillary thyroid cancer or a benign thyroid nodule (not recorded which). Some clones in this sample may be carry-over from other donors' samples. Material for sequencing was blood. CDR3 bases: TGTGCCAGCAACCTCGGGGGAGGAGATGGCTACACCTTC. Translation: CASNLGGGDGYTF. Supplemented by reference TRBV7-2 and TRBJ1-2, the full variable domain reads GAGVSQSPSNKVTEKGKDVELRCDPISGHTALYWYRQSLGQGLEFLIYFQGNSAPDKSGLPSDRFSAERTGGSVSTLTIQRTQQEDSAVYLCASNLGGGDGYTFGSGTRLTVV.